The 19 T cell receptor beta chains reported below all come from one sample, sequenced in a study of blood T cells in healthy people across ages. It was with a sample-barcoded 5' primer and a J-beta primer mix that a second PCR of roughly 7 to 12 cycles was run. TCRdb itself ran the 5' RACE reads through MiXCR, one entry per CDR3 protein. The sample has 700,000 to 1,000,000 distinct CDR3 sequences; around 43% are singletons. The sample taken for sequencing was blood. The receptors derive from a man aged 55 to 70 in good health.

This clonotype was detected ten times or more. The chain links TRBV6-2 or TRBV6-3 to TRBJ2-5; 8 bases line up with TRBD1. The CDR3 covers 16 residues. The ends lost 6 bases at V and 5 bases at J; junction bases unmatched: 14. The germline V gene has CDR1 MNHEY and CDR2 SVGEGT. CDR3 in amino acids: CASSRRTGSTWETQYF. In DNA form, the CDR3 reads TGTGCCAGCAGCCGGCGGACAGGGTCTACGTGGGAGACCCAGTACTTC.

The chain carries TRBV7-2 and TRBJ2-1; D is perhaps TRBD2 (6 bases). Germline V lookup: CDR1 SGHTA, CDR2 FQGNSA. The CDR3 sequence is 16 residues long. Trimming shortened V by 5 bases and J by 4 bases, and 18 bases separated the two germline ends. Here the CDR3 reads CASSRLLTSWYNEQFF. The CDR3 nucleotides read TGTGCCAGCAGCCGCCTATTGACTAGTTGGTACAATGAGCAGTTCTTC.

This sequence joins TRBV15 and TRBJ1-4; D not certain. The germline V and J ends were trimmed by 8 bases and 7 bases, with 17 bases remaining between them. The germline CDR1 and CDR2 sequences are LNHNV and YYDKDF (reference sequence). This CDR3 has 14 residues. CDR3 in amino acids: CATGTSGLGEKLFF. CDR3 nucleotides: TGTGCCACCGGCACTTCAGGTCTCGGTGAAAAACTGTTTTTT.

The chain employs TRBV20-1 and TRBJ1-1; TRBD1 aligns across 7 bases. The CDR3 runs 13 residues. The V gene's germline CDR1 is DFQATT and CDR2 SNEGSKA (reference sequence). The trim removed 5 bases at V and 11 bases at J, leaving 14 bases unmatched. CDR3 sequence: CSALGQSAPLAFF. CDR3 nucleotides: TGCAGTGCTCTGGGACAGTCGGCTCCCCTTGCTTTCTTT.

This clonotype was found a few times. This rearrangement joins TRBV20-1 to TRBJ2-4; 8 bases agree with TRBD2. The CDR3 loop spans 15 amino acids. The V and J ends lost 3 bases and 1 base, in that order; junction bases with no gene match: 5. Germline loops: CDR1 DFQATT, CDR2 SNEGSKA (reference sequence). The CDR3 coding sequence is TGCAGTGCTAGTAGTAGCGGGGTTGCCAAAAACATTCAGTACTTC. Protein sequence: CSASSSGVAKNIQYF.

The V gene is TRBV6-5, the J gene TRBJ1-1, with 7 bases matching TRBD1. Germline CDR1 and CDR2: MNHEY and SVGAGI. This CDR3 has 18 residues. Losses at the gene ends were 2 bases for V and 1 base for J; bases not matched to a gene: 13. The DNA of the CDR3 is TGTGCCAGCAGTTACGCGCATGACAGGGCCGCGGGGAACACTGAAGCTTTCTTT. Translation: CASSYAHDRAAGNTEAFF.

The chain is built from TRBV20-1 and TRBJ2-1, with D perhaps matching TRBD1 (6 bases). Trimming took off 3 bases at V and 3 bases at J, with 12 bases between the two ends. The V gene's germline CDR1 is DFQATT and CDR2 SNEGSKA (reference sequence). This CDR3 contains 14 residues. The CDR3 here is CSASPGHRYNEQFF. The CDR3 DNA sequence: TGCAGTGCTAGCCCGGGACACCGCTACAATGAGCAGTTCTTC.

This clonotype was seen ten or more times. The genes are TRBV15 and TRBJ2-1; the D gene is possibly TRBD2 (6 bases). From germline, CDR1 is LNHNV and CDR2 YYDKDF (reference sequence). This CDR3 spans 13 amino acids. V lost 1 base and J lost 6, with 7 bases in between. This chain's CDR3 is CATSRVGGNEQFF. In nucleotides, the CDR3 is TGTGCCACCAGCAGAGTCGGGGGCAATGAGCAGTTCTTC.

J is TRBJ1-2 and V is TRBV6-5; unclear D gene. This CDR3 contains 14 residues. Germline CDR1 and CDR2: MNHEY and SVGAGI. V lost 8 bases, J lost 2 bases, and 15 bases lay in between. The CDR3 loop reads CASALKAGNYGYTF. The CDR3 nucleotides are TGTGCCAGCGCTTTAAAAGCGGGGAACTATGGCTACACCTTC.

This clonotype was counted once. This sequence joins TRBV20-1 and TRBJ1-2; tentative D call: TRBD1 (6 bases). The germline CDR1 and CDR2 sequences are DFQATT and SNEGSKA (reference sequence). With 3 bases removed from V and 3 bases from J, the gap between germline ends came to 14 bases. This CDR3 contains 14 residues. For the CDR3, the DNA is TGCAGTGCTAGGATTCCAGGGGTCGACTATGGCTACACCTTC. Translated: CSARIPGVDYGYTF.

This clonotype has just a few counts. V usage is TRBV12-3 or TRBV12-4 and J usage is TRBJ2-5; no definite D call. V was shortened by 4 bases and J by 4 bases, with 16 bases between the two germline ends. The length of the CDR3 is 15 residues. The DNA of the CDR3 is TGTGCCAGCAGTTCGTTCCCCGAGACGCCAGAGACCCAGTACTTC. This gives the protein CASSSFPETPETQYF.

This clonotype was seen only a few times. The chain employs TRBV18 and TRBJ2-1; D possibly uses TRBD1 or TRBD2 (5 bases each). CDR3 length equals 14 residues. The germline CDR1 and CDR2 sequences are KGHSH and LQKENI. V was cut by 5 bases and J by 6 bases, with 14 bases left in between. The CDR3 region is CASSIGTRGNEQFF. The CDR3 DNA sequence: TGTGCCAGCTCAATCGGGACCCGGGGCAATGAGCAGTTCTTC.

The chain links TRBV3-1 to TRBJ2-7, with TRBD2 matching over 8 bases. V trimming: 5 bases; J trimming: 3 bases; junction bases outside the gene matches: 15. This CDR3 is 17 amino acids long. Germline CDR1 LGHDT, CDR2 YNNKEL (reference sequence). CDR3 protein: CASSERAPGGPNYEQYF. CDR3 bases: TGTGCCAGCAGCGAAAGAGCACCGGGGGGGCCAAACTACGAGCAGTACTTC.

The chain carries TRBV9 and TRBJ2-5; tentatively, D is TRBD1 (6 bases). The CDR3 spans 14 residues. The germline gives CDR1 SGDLS, CDR2 YYNGEE. V shed 0 bases and J shed 4 bases, with 10 bases lying between them. CDR3 DNA sequence: TGTGCCAGCAGCGTAGGGGTCAGGGGAGAGACCCAGTACTTC. Translating it yields CASSVGVRGETQYF.

The chain recombines TRBV12-3 or TRBV12-4 with TRBJ2-1; TRBD1 matches at 10 bases. V shed 5 bases, J shed 7 bases, and the junction held 8 bases outside the gene matches. This CDR3 is 15 amino acids long. In nucleotides, the CDR3 is TGTGCCAGCAGTAAGGACGGGACAGGGGTAAATGAGCAGTTCTTC. Amino acids: CASSKDGTGVNEQFF.

J is TRBJ1-5 and V is TRBV20-1, with 7 bases that match TRBD1. This CDR3 has 14 residues. V trimming: 1 base; J trimming: 4 bases; junction bases outside the gene matches: 4. Per the germline V gene, CDR1 is DFQATT and CDR2 is SNEGSKA (reference sequence). CDR3 in amino acids: CSARAGGQNQPQHF. DNA of the CDR3: TGCAGTGCTAGAGCCGGGGGACAGAATCAGCCCCAGCATTTT.

This rearrangement joins TRBV12-3 or TRBV12-4 to TRBJ2-5, with a weak D call TRBD2 (6 bases). CDR3 length equals 16 residues. Deletions cut 2 bases from V and 11 bases from J, with 24 bases between. The CDR3 nucleotides are TGTGCCAGCAGTTTAAGTTCGGGGGTCTACCCGGAGGAGCAGTACTTC. Encoded protein: CASSLSSGVYPEEQYF.

Only a few counts were recorded for this clonotype. J is TRBJ2-5 and V is TRBV7-8, with TRBD1 matching over 9 bases. The CDR3 spans 14 residues. The V and J ends lost 5 bases and 5 bases, in that order; junction bases with no gene match: 6. CDR1 SGHVS and CDR2 FQNEAQ come from the germline V gene. The CDR3 nucleotides read TGTGCCAGCAGCACCCGGGACAGGGCGGAGACCCAGTACTTC. It translates to CASSTRDRAETQYF. The full variable domain, its missing parts supplied by reference TRBV7-8 and TRBJ2-5, is GAGVSQSPRYKVAKRGQDVALRCDPISGHVSLFWYQQALGQGPEFLTYFQNEAQLDKSGLPSDRFFAERPEGSVSTLKIQRTQQEDSAVYLCASSTRDRAETQYFGPGTRLLVL.

This clonotype was counted only a few times. The chain is built from TRBV5-1 and TRBJ2-5; 9 bases agree with TRBD1. The CDR3 totals 14 residues. Germline CDR1 reads SGHRS; CDR2 reads YFSETQ. Unmatched junction bases numbered 2, after V lost 2 bases and J lost 3 bases. The DNA for the CDR3 is TGCGCCAGCAGCTTTGGGACAGGGAAAGAGACCCAGTACTTC. The encoded protein is CASSFGTGKETQYF.